A selection of T cell receptor beta chains follows, all from one sample in a study of cytomegalovirus exposure and HLA in healthy donors. Assay used: immunoSEQ multiplex PCR; TCRdb lists only in-frame clones, some missing. This sample yields about 160,000 clones, of which approximately 89% are seen a single time; around a tenth belongs to the top ten. The specimen was PBMCs. The receptors shown here come from a woman between 18 and 29 years old in good health and CMV-seropositive. Both conserved end residues are part of each CDR3. The order of the fields is V gene, D gene, CDR3 length, J gene, CDR3 protein. D genes are given only for firm matches.

TRBV2	TRBD1	16	TRBJ1-3	CASSPGQGRSGNTIYF
TRBV28	TRBD1	18	TRBJ2-3	CASSSRAPGQGEADTQYF
TRBV19	TRBD1	15	TRBJ1-5	CASRHGAGGNQPQHF
TRBV28	NA	13	TRBJ2-1	CASELGGYNEQFF
TRBV7-2	NA	15	TRBJ2-5	CASSFGGLRQKTQYF
TRBV30	NA	11	TRBJ1-1	CAWMRVTEAFF
TRBV2	NA	14	TRBJ1-5	CASVQEQSNQPQHF
TRBV20-1	NA	10	TRBJ1-2	CSARTGGYTF
TRBV29-1	TRBD1	12	TRBJ1-2	CSDRGRNAGYTF
TRBV6-5	NA	15	TRBJ1-2	CASSYSPLEAYGYTF
TRBV7-9	NA	18	TRBJ1-1	CASSQVKPGDPKNTEAFF
TRBV6-8	TRBD2	15	TRBJ2-1	CASTQSGSEINEQFF
TRBV7-9	TRBD2	14	TRBJ2-1	CASSRTSGLNEQFF
TRBV19	NA	14	TRBJ2-2	CASSISGNTGELFF
TRBV30	NA	14	TRBJ2-1	CAWTQTGPYNEQFF
TRBV7-8	NA	14	TRBJ1-1	CASSLLAWNTEAFF
TRBV28	NA	14	TRBJ2-7	CASRPTGLTYEQYF
TRBV6-6	TRBD1	14	TRBJ2-5	CASSPRDSKETQYF
TRBV19	TRBD2	17	TRBJ2-1	CASSISPSGIKFDEQFF
TRBV7-9	NA	14	TRBJ1-2	CASSLPGPLYGYTF
TRBV7-2	NA	12	TRBJ1-5	CASSPPGSPQHF
TRBV20-1	TRBD1	11	TRBJ2-7	CSARVLQGIIF
TRBV6-5	TRBD1	12	TRBJ1-2	CASSFDRDGYTF
TRBV7-2	TRBD2	16	TRBJ2-7	CASSAMGLAGATEQYF
TRBV18	NA	17	TRBJ2-4	CASSPFQGSLAKNIQYF
TRBV28	TRBD2	21	TRBJ2-1	CASSDPRLAGRGGGAYNEQFF